Here is one T cell receptor beta chain with its context. Its antigen remains unidentified. This PCR relied on a set of 60 Vbeta primers and 13 Jbeta primers. The assay was immunoSEQ multiplex PCR, and TCRdb's table has in-frame clones only and misses some. The sample contains about 94,000 clones, less than 8% of which appear only once. These data are taken from a study of cytomegalovirus exposure and HLA in healthy donors. Germline V gene sequence: CDR1 LNHDA, CDR2 SQIVND (reference sequence). V was shortened by 5 bases and J by 4 bases, with 12 bases between the two germline ends. The CDR3 is 14 amino acids. General study points: An analysis was carried out later, and it reportedly showed fewer N-insertions in an Asian-associated ancestry cluster than the approximately 710-donor mean.

The sequenced material came from PBMCs. The clonotype originates from a man in his fifties in good health and CMV-seronegative. This chain links TRBV19 with TRBJ2-1, with D maybe TRBD2 (6 bases). The CDR3 loop reads CASSEGGKYNEQFF. The CDR3 DNA reads TGTGCCAGTAGTGAGGGAGGAAAATACAATGAGCAGTTCTTC.